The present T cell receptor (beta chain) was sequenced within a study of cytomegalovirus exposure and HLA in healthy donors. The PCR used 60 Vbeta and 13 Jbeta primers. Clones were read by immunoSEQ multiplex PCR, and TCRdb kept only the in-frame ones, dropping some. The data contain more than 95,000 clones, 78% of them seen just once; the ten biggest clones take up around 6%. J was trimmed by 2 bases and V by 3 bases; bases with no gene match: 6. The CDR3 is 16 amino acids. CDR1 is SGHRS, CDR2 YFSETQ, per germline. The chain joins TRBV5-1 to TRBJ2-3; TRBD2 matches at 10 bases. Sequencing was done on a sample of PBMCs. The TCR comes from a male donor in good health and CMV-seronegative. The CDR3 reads CASSSGLAVITDTQYF. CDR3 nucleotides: TGCGCCAGCAGCTCTGGACTAGCGGTCATCACAGATACGCAGTATTTT.